These 24 T cell receptor beta chains were sequenced from one sample in a study of T cell responses to AZD1222 COVID-19 vaccine. Some clones are missing from TCRdb's copy, which holds only in-frame ones; the method was immunoSEQ multiplex PCR. The table records approximately 120,000 clones, roughly 88% of them present only once. This sample comprised peripheral blood, obtained on day 0 of AZD1222 vaccination. The receptors here all came from an adult in good health.

The chain has TRBV6-6 and TRBJ2-3, with a weak D call TRBD1 (6 bases). V was clipped by 1 base and J by 0 bases, with 11 bases between them. CDR1 MNHNY and CDR2 SVGAGI come from the germline V gene (reference sequence). This CDR3 has 16 amino acids. In nucleotides, the CDR3 is TGTGCCAGCAGTTACTGGGGGCAATTTAGCACAGATACGCAGTATTTT. Translated: CASSYWGQFSTDTQYF.

The gene calls are TRBV19 and TRBJ1-5; a weak D match, TRBD1 (6 bases). Trimming shortened V by 7 bases and J by 0 bases, and 16 bases separated the two germline ends. The CDR3 extends over 16 amino acids. Germline CDR1 is LNHDA and CDR2 is SQIVND (reference sequence). CDR3 in amino acids: CASTYRAGVSNQPQHF. The CDR3 nucleotides are TGTGCCAGTACCTATCGGGCAGGGGTTAGCAATCAGCCCCAGCATTTT.

The rearrangement uses TRBV30 and TRBJ1-4, with TRBD1 identical over 7 bases. The CDR3 spans 14 residues. Germline V gene sequence: CDR1 GTSNPN, CDR2 SVGIG (reference sequence). The V gene end was trimmed by 0 bases and the J gene end by 6 bases; junction bases not matched to a gene: 4. The DNA of the CDR3 is TGTGCCTGGAGTGTAGGGACAGCCTATGAAAAACTGTTTTTT. Translated, it gives CAWSVGTAYEKLFF.

The chain couples TRBV2 to TRBJ1-1, with D maybe TRBD1 (5 bases). This CDR3 is built from 11 residues. CDR1 and CDR2 (germline): SNHLY, FYNNEI. The V end lost 6 bases, the J end lost 10 bases, and 12 bases lay between the germline ends. The CDR3 protein is CASRSPGGAFF. The CDR3 region has the DNA TGTGCCAGCAGGAGTCCTGGGGGAGCTTTCTTT.

This chain joins TRBV5-1 and TRBJ2-1; weak D call: TRBD2 (7 bases). V lost 4 bases, J lost 4 bases, and 15 bases lay in between. The CDR3 is made up of 15 amino acids. The germline V gene encodes CDR1 SGHRS and CDR2 YFSETQ. The CDR3 sequence is CASSMTGGPYNEQFF. For the CDR3, the DNA is TGCGCCAGCAGCATGACGGGGGGCCCTTACAATGAGCAGTTCTTC.

The rearrangement uses TRBV3-1 (or the pseudogene TRBV3-2) and TRBJ1-2; D is unclear. With 0 bases removed from V and 4 bases from J, the gap between germline ends came to 6 bases. This CDR3 is built from 13 residues. CDR1 is LGHDT, CDR2 YNNKEL, per germline (reference sequence). The CDR3 sequence is CASSQDKGYGYTF. CDR3 coding DNA: TGTGCCAGCAGCCAAGATAAGGGCTATGGCTACACCTTC.

The chain recombines TRBV28 with TRBJ2-7; no clear D gene. V dropped 2 bases and J dropped 7 bases, with 9 bases sitting between them. The CDR3 consists of 12 residues. Germline lookup yields CDR1 MDHEN and CDR2 SYDVKM. In DNA, the CDR3 is TGTGCCAGCAGTTTAGAAGGGTGGGAGCAGTACTTC. Protein sequence: CASSLEGWEQYF.

This rearrangement joins TRBV19 to TRBJ1-4; D perhaps matches TRBD1 (5 bases). The CDR3 consists of 15 residues. The V and J ends lost 0 bases and 7 bases respectively, with 12 bases between them. The germline V gene encodes CDR1 LNHDA and CDR2 SQIVND (reference sequence). The chain's CDR3 is CASSIDLGVREKLFF. The CDR3 region has the DNA TGTGCCAGTAGTATAGATCTGGGGGTTCGTGAAAAACTGTTTTTT.

The chain is built from TRBV21-1 and TRBJ1-1. TRBV21-1 is described as a pseudogene. The CDR3 covers 15 residues. CDR3 coding DNA: TGTGCCAGCAGCAAAAGTCGGCCGGACGACACTGAAGCTTTCTTT. This sequence encodes CASSKSRPDDTEAFF.

The chain uses TRBV27 and TRBJ2-5; D uncertain. Germline assignment: CDR1 MNHEY and CDR2 SMNVEV (reference sequence). The germline V and J ends were trimmed by 3 bases and 5 bases, with 16 bases remaining between them. This CDR3 has 15 amino acids. Written as DNA, the CDR3 is TGTGCCAGCAGTTTCCGCCGCGGCGTAAAGGAGACCCAGTACTTC. This translates into CASSFRRGVKETQYF.

This sequence joins TRBV30 and TRBJ2-2; perhaps TRBD2 as D (7 bases). The CDR3 totals 13 residues. V was shortened by 0 bases and J by 6 bases, with 8 bases between the two germline ends. Germline CDR1 reads GTSNPN; CDR2 reads SVGIG (reference sequence). The CDR3 nucleotides are TGTGCCTGGAGTGTCGGGGGGCCCGGGGAGCTGTTTTTT. It yields the protein CAWSVGGPGELFF.

V usage is TRBV5-4 and J usage is TRBJ2-1; TRBD1 aligns across 7 bases. This CDR3 has 15 residues. Looked up from germline, CDR1 is SGHNT and CDR2 is YYREEE (reference sequence). V gave up 0 bases and J gave up 4 bases; unmatched junction bases: 4. The CDR3: CASSLVGQRYNEQFF. Here the CDR3 DNA reads TGTGCCAGCAGCTTGGTGGGACAGAGGTACAATGAGCAGTTCTTC.

The V and J genes are TRBV9 and TRBJ1-2; D might be TRBD1 (6 bases). CDR1 is SGDLS, CDR2 YYNGEE, per germline. The V end lost 3 bases, the J end lost 4 bases, and 16 bases lay between the germline ends. The CDR3 length is 15 residues. The CDR3 loop reads CASSAGDGRFYGYTF. The CDR3 nucleotides read TGTGCCAGCAGCGCAGGGGACGGTCGTTTCTATGGCTACACCTTC.

The rearrangement links TRBV7-3 to TRBJ1-6; D is unresolved. Trimming removed 3 bases at V and 10 bases at J, with 10 bases between. The CDR3 totals 13 residues. Germline V gene lookup returns CDR1 SGHTA and CDR2 FQGTGA. Here the CDR3 DNA reads TGTGCCAGCAGCTTGCAGGCCTACTCACCCCTCCACTTT. Translation: CASSLQAYSPLHF.

The J gene is TRBJ1-4, the V gene TRBV19; unclear D gene. Trimming took off 2 bases at V and 7 bases at J, with 11 bases between the two ends. The CDR3 is made up of 14 amino acids. Germline CDR1 LNHDA, CDR2 SQIVND (reference sequence). The CDR3 nucleotides are TGTGCCAGTAGTATATGGAAGGGAGGTGAAAAACTGTTTTTT. This codes for CASSIWKGGEKLFF.

The rearrangement links TRBV6-2 or TRBV6-3 to TRBJ2-5; D not resolved. Germline lookup yields CDR1 MNHEY and CDR2 SVGEGT. V was shortened by 6 bases and J by 6 bases, with 14 bases between the two germline ends. CDR3 length equals 13 residues. DNA of the CDR3: TGTGCCAGCAGCCCGGACGACAACAAGACCCAGTACTTC. Amino acid sequence: CASSPDDNKTQYF.

The chain joins TRBV28 to TRBJ2-7, with 7 bases identical to TRBD1. Trimming at V came to 6 bases and at J to 1 base, leaving 9 bases not matched to a gene. The CDR3 covers 15 residues. Per the germline V gene, CDR1 is MDHEN and CDR2 is SYDVKM. CDR3 sequence: CASSLGGQRSYEQYF. The CDR3 nucleotides read TGTGCCAGCAGCCTAGGGGGACAGAGATCCTACGAGCAGTACTTC. The whole variable domain, remainder taken from reference TRBV28 and TRBJ2-7, is DVKVTQSSRYLVKRTGEKVFLECVQDMDHENMFWYRQDPGLGLRLIYFSYDVKMKEKGDIPEGYSVSREKKERFSLILESASTNQTSMYLCASSLGGQRSYEQYFGPGTRLTVT.

The gene calls are TRBV7-2 and TRBJ2-7; perhaps TRBD2 as D (6 bases). The germline V gene encodes CDR1 SGHTA and CDR2 FQGNSA. This CDR3 has 14 residues. V was clipped by 6 bases and J by 6 bases, with 18 bases between them. CDR3 sequence (DNA): TGTGCCAGCAGTCCCAGTGTGCGGGGCTCCGAGCAGTACTTC. Translation: CASSPSVRGSEQYF.

The rearrangement uses TRBV12-3 or TRBV12-4 and TRBJ2-1; D not resolved. V was clipped by 1 base and J by 7 bases, with 8 bases between them. CDR3 length: 13 amino acids. The CDR3: CASSLGLGNEQFF. The CDR3 DNA sequence: TGTGCCAGCAGTTTAGGGCTTGGTAATGAGCAGTTCTTC.

This clone showed up just once. J is TRBJ2-5 and V is TRBV27, with 11 bases matching TRBD2. The CDR3 totals 17 residues. CDR1 is MNHEY, CDR2 SMNVEV, per germline (reference sequence). With 2 bases clipped from V and 4 bases from J, the junction kept 9 bases outside the gene matches. The CDR3 region has the DNA TGTGCCAGCAGTTTAACCGGGACTAGCGGACGGGGAGAGACCCAGTACTTC. The encoded protein is CASSLTGTSGRGETQYF.

The chain links TRBV27 to TRBJ2-3; TRBD2 aligns across 7 bases. This CDR3 spans 15 amino acids. Trimming removed 3 bases from V and 5 bases from J; junction bases left unmatched: 8. Germline V gene lookup returns CDR1 MNHEY and CDR2 SMNVEV (reference sequence). CDR3 amino acids: CASSFRGLERDTQYF. Here the CDR3 DNA reads TGTGCCAGCAGTTTCAGAGGACTAGAGAGAGATACGCAGTATTTT.

This rearrangement joins TRBV7-3 to TRBJ1-6; weak D call: TRBD1 (6 bases). Trimming pared 1 base from V and 7 bases from J, leaving 11 bases between. This CDR3 contains 15 residues. The germline CDR1 and CDR2 sequences are SGHTA and FQGTGA. The CDR3: CASSLNGGRNSPLHF. CDR3 bases: TGTGCCAGCAGCTTAAATGGGGGGCGCAATTCACCCCTCCACTTT. The full variable domain, its missing parts supplied by reference TRBV7-3 and TRBJ1-6, is GAGVSQTPSNKVTEKGKYVELRCDPISGHTALYWYRQSLGQGPEFLIYFQGTGAADDSGLPNDRFFAVRPEGSVSTLKIQRTERGDSAVYLCASSLNGGRNSPLHFGNGTRLTVT.

The chain links TRBV18 to TRBJ1-1; weak D call: TRBD1 (5 bases). CDR1 KGHSH and CDR2 LQKENI come from the germline V gene. V was pared by 6 bases and J by 1 base, with 12 bases between. CDR3 length: 14 residues. CDR3 DNA sequence: TGTGCCAGCTCGCCGGGGACTCAGAACACTGAAGCTTTCTTT. This encodes CASSPGTQNTEAFF.

The chain couples TRBV19 to TRBJ2-1; 7 bases are a match to TRBD1. This CDR3 has 14 residues. The germline gives CDR1 LNHDA, CDR2 SQIVND (reference sequence). The trim removed 5 bases at V and 6 bases at J, leaving 7 bases unmatched. CDR3 DNA sequence: TGTGCCAGTAGTTTTCGAAGACAGGGCAATGAGCAGTTCTTC. It translates to CASSFRRQGNEQFF.